This T cell receptor (beta chain) was sequenced in a study of siplizumab effects on memory and regulatory T cells. Study observations and caveats: Treg-derived clones made up an average of approximately 70% of mappable alloreactive CD4+ clones with siplizumab and 26.9% in controls. Unstimulated subsets contained matches for only a minor fraction of alloreactive clones. Siplizumab significantly brought down the alloreactive sequences that trace back to unstimulated CD4+ memory cells.

Of note for this clone: The target antigen is unknown.

Per sample, approximately 100,000 TCR templates were assayed. Profiling relied on immunoSEQ multiplex PCR, and the TCRdb table lists in-frame clones only, not all of them. This repertoire shows about 100,000 clones, around 90% found once; its top ten account for 0.14% to 0.15%. Germline loops: CDR1 MDHEN, CDR2 SYDVKM. The V gene lost 6 bases and the J gene lost 0 bases, with 11 bases spanning the gap. The CDR3 has 14 amino acids. The receptor comes from a human donor in good health. Sequenced: CD4+ T cells sorted from blood. The chain joins TRBV28 to TRBJ1-1, with a possible D match to TRBD1 (6 bases). The CDR3 is CASRIGQLNTEAFF. CDR3 bases: TGTGCCAGCAGAATAGGACAGTTGAACACTGAAGCTTTCTTT. The full variable domain, in which reference TRBV28 and TRBJ1-1 provide the parts outside the CDR3, is DVKVTQSSRYLVKRTGEKVFLECVQDMDHENMFWYRQDPGLGLRLIYFSYDVKMKEKGDIPEGYSVSREKKERFSLILESASTNQTSMYLCASRIGQLNTEAFFGQGTRLTVV.